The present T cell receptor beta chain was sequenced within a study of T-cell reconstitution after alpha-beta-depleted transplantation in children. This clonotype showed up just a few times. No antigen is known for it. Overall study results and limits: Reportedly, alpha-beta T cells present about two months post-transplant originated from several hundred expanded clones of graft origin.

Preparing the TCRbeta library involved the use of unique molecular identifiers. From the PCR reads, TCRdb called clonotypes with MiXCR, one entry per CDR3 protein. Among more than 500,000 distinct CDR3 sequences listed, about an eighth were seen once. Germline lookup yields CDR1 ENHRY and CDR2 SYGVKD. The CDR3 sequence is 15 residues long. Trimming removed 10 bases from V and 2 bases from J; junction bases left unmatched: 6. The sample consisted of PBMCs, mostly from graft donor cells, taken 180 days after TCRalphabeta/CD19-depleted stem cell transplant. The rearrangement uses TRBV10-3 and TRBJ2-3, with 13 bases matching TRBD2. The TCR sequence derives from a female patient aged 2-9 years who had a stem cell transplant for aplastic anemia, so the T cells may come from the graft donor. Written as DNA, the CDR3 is TGTGCCACCCTAGGGACTAGCGGGAACACAGATACGCAGTATTTT. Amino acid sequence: CATLGTSGNTDTQYF.